The rows below give T cell receptor beta chains drawn from one sample of a study of CD8+ T cells in alopecia areata. TCRdb's table, derived via immunoSEQ multiplex PCR, lists solely in-frame clones and lacks some. There are about 110,000 clones in the sample; 80% to 85% occur only once, and around 25% lies in the top ten. Sample: CD8+ T cells sorted from blood, taken at week 24, from a patient treated with tofacitinib. Receptors were obtained from a human donor with alopecia areata. The conserved cysteine and the conserved F or W are not part of the CDR3 here.

V gene,J gene,CDR3 protein
TRBV11-1,TRBJ2-3,ASSLPGQLTDTQY
TRBV7-7,TRBJ2-5,ASSLEAGGETQY
TRBV7-9,TRBJ2-1,ASSPTSGGRYNEQF
TRBV4-3,TRBJ2-1,ASSPGGQGRF
TRBV7-8,TRBJ2-7,ASSPRTGYHEQY
TRBV11-2,TRBJ2-1,ASTLLAGGSSSYNEQF
TRBV2,TRBJ2-1,ASEPSLAGGDNEQF
TRBV6-5,TRBJ2-6,ASSYEAGGANVLT
TRBV4-3,TRBJ1-1,ASSQDRGNTEAF
TRBV29-1,TRBJ2-2,SVEIAGGPPGELF
TRBV29-1,TRBJ2-5,SVEVGTGTETQY
TRBV7-9,TRBJ2-3,ASSIPYRGSSTDTQY
TRBV29-1,TRBJ1-1,SVGWGGTEAF
TRBV5-4,TRBJ2-7,ASSLAQGSYEQY
TRBV12-5,TRBJ2-7,ASGLPGQPEQY
TRBV4-3,TRBJ2-5,ASSQLGAPNQETQY
TRBV5-1,TRBJ2-3,ASSLTLASTDTQY
TRBV6-5,TRBJ1-1,ASSPDANTEAF
TRBV5-4,TRBJ2-7,ASSLDGPAQTYEQY
TRBV13,TRBJ2-3,ASSLVVADTQY
TRBV29-1,TRBJ1-3,SVEDSRVPTGNTIY
TRBV6-1,TRBJ2-5,ASSEKFDRAQETQY
TRBV4-3,TRBJ2-7,ASSPTLQGNYYEQY
TRBV30,TRBJ1-4,AWSVAGLWEKLF
TRBV7-9,TRBJ2-7,ASSLEGVDYEQY
TRBV6-5,TRBJ1-1,ASSWQAPNTEAF
TRBV4-3,TRBJ2-7,ASSQGQDPSYEQY
TRBV11-2,TRBJ2-1,ASSLDTFGYPVNNEQF
TRBV11-2,TRBJ2-3,ASSLVRINTDTQY
TRBV5-6,TRBJ2-7,ASSPADGERGFSYEQY
TRBV12-5,TRBJ2-1,ASGLVHATGSEQF
TRBV9,TRBJ2-3,ASSEHGLTDGADTQY
TRBV27,TRBJ1-1,ASSLSILTGGHTEAF
TRBV4-3,TRBJ1-5,ASSQWSRDRPNSNQPQH
TRBV27,TRBJ1-5,ASSLGGIQPQH
TRBV19,TRBJ1-5,ASGTTDSNQPQH
TRBV5-1,TRBJ1-4,ASSFEDEKLF
TRBV7-9,TRBJ1-4,ASSLVVTALNEKLF
TRBV2,TRBJ2-1,ASSKTSGGVYNEQF
TRBV4-1,TRBJ1-5,ASSQDWLGSNQPQH
TRBV29-1,TRBJ2-2,SVGVGGSGELL
TRBV4-1,TRBJ2-7,ASSQPTGVFSYEQY
TRBV19,TRBJ2-5,ASSRGLRGETQY
TRBV11-2,TRBJ2-7,ASSLFLGGHEQY
TRBV4-1,TRBJ1-1,ASSQGATGAYEAF
TRBV5-1,TRBJ2-7,ASSLQGAPYEQY
TRBV6-5,TRBJ2-7,ASTKGAETNEQY
TRBV7-9,TRBJ2-7,ASSLKSGGSPYEQY
TRBV29-1,TRBJ2-3,SVASRTDTQY
TRBV2,TRBJ2-1,ASRVVEQF
TRBV13,TRBJ2-7,ASSKGNEQY
TRBV5-1,TRBJ1-1,ASSLRSVNTEAF
TRBV12-5,TRBJ2-7,ASGFQLRGSYEQY
TRBV4-3,TRBJ1-4,ASSQLLRDHTTNEKLF